This TCR beta chain was recovered during a study of somatic mutations in cytotoxic T cells in rheumatoid arthritis. At the level of the study: Sorting by flow gave nearly 100% purity for some V beta antibody-stained T-cell populations, including V beta1+ cells sequenced for TCRB.

Repertoires were generated with immunoSEQ multiplex PCR, while TCRdb's copy carries only in-frame clones and drops some. The data contain fewer than 15,000 clones, 55% to 85% of them singletons. General observations from the study: With age, CD8+ clonality increased in rheumatoid arthritis patients, whereas no such increase appeared in healthy controls. Rheumatoid arthritis patients and age-matched healthy controls showed no significant difference in CD8+ T-cell clonality.

By share of the sample, this clone is medium-sized. As yet, its antigen is unknown. This TCR came from an adult with rheumatoid arthritis. The material sequenced was CD8+ T cells sorted from blood.

CDR3 sequence (DNA): TGTGCCTGGAGTGACCTAAGGGACACTAATGAAAAACTGTTTTTT. Protein sequence: CAWSDLRDTNEKLFF. The V call is TRBV30, the J call TRBJ1-4, with a tentative D call TRBD1 (5 bases). The CDR3 sequence is 15 residues long. From germline, CDR1 is GTSNPN and CDR2 SVGIG (reference sequence). V lost 1 base to trimming and J lost 2 bases, with 11 bases between them.